The present T cell receptor (beta chain) was sequenced within a study of blood T cell repertoires in COVID-19. Overall study context: The cDNA or gDNA used as material had been derived from T cells, B-cell-depleted T cells, or PBMCs.

Profiling relied on immunoSEQ multiplex PCR, and the TCRdb table lists in-frame clones only, not all of them. In the table there are 200,000 to 300,000 clones, about nine tenths of which are singletons. The CDR3 spans 14 residues. Trimming left V 1 base short and J 2 bases short, with 8 bases between. CDR1 MGHDK and CDR2 SYGVNS come from the germline V gene. Specimen: peripheral blood. This TCR derives from a young man with COVID-19, enrolled during active disease. This rearrangement joins TRBV25-1 to TRBJ1-2; maybe TRBD1 (5 bases). The CDR3 region is CASSELAGNYGYTF. CDR3 coding DNA: TGTGCCAGCAGTGAATTGGCAGGGAACTATGGCTACACCTTC.